This is a list of T cell receptor beta chains from one sample in a study of OX40 agonist ivuxolimab in advanced cancers. Here immunoSEQ multiplex PCR was the method, and the copy in TCRdb shows in-frame clones only, minus some. The profile shows tens of thousands of clones, 65% to 90% of them singletons. The sample was CD4+ or CD8+ T cells sorted from blood, taken in a trial of the OX40 agonist ivuxolimab. These receptors were collected from an adult with an advanced solid tumor such as melanoma, head and neck, liver or kidney cancer. Each CDR3 is given with its conserved first and last residue. The D gene is left open where the match is weak. The listing skips clone size in some rows; elsewhere it reads once, few, many or a size class.

TRBJ2-1 | NA | TRBV7-9 | NA | TGTGCCAGCAGCTTAATCTGGTCGGGCAACAACAATGAGCAGTTCTTC | CASSLIWSGNNNEQFF
TRBJ2-5 | NA | TRBV14 | NA | TGTGCCAGCAGCCAAGATGAATCCCGGGAGACCCAGTACTTC | CASSQDESRETQYF
TRBJ1-1 | NA | TRBV12-5 | NA | TGTGCTAGTGGTCCGGGAATCGGCAGTTACACTGAAGCTTTCTTT | CASGPGIGSYTEAFF
TRBJ2-1 | once | TRBV7-9 | NA | TGTGCCAGCAGCTTAGGTCGGACTGGACGGCATGAGCAGTTCTTC | CASSLGRTGRHEQFF
TRBJ2-7 | NA | TRBV19 | TRBD1 | TGTGCCAGTAGTATCACCGGGACAGGGGGGAACGAGCAGTACTTC | CASSITGTGGNEQYF
TRBJ2-5 | NA | TRBV5-1 | TRBD1 | TGCGCCAGCGGGACAGCACAAGAGACCCAGTACTTC | CASGTAQETQYF
TRBJ1-2 | NA | TRBV19 | NA | TGTGCCAGTAGTCGTGGAGCAGGGAAGGTTTATGGCTACACCTTC | CASSRGAGKVYGYTF
TRBJ2-7 | NA | TRBV6-1 | TRBD2 | TGTGCCAGCAGCCGGGACTACGGCTACGAGCAGTACTTC | CASSRDYGYEQYF
TRBJ2-5 | NA | TRBV6-1 | NA | TGTGCCAGTACACAGGGGGGGCGAGAGACCCAGTACTTC | CASTQGGRETQYF
TRBJ1-2 | NA | TRBV29-1 | NA | TGCAGCGTTTCGGGCTCTCGTGGGTGGGGCTACACCTTC | CSVSGSRGWGYTF
TRBJ2-1 | NA | TRBV7-2 | TRBD1 | TGTGCCAGCAGCTTGGCAGGGGGCCTCAATGAGCAGTTCTTC | CASSLAGGLNEQFF
TRBJ2-2 | NA | TRBV30 | NA | TGTGCCTGGAGTGTACGGGGTCGGGAGCTGTTTTTT | CAWSVRGRELFF
TRBJ2-1 | NA | TRBV5-1 | TRBD2 | TGCGCCAGCAGGGTTCAGGGCGGGAGAGGTGTCGGTGAGCAGTTCTTC | CASRVQGGRGVGEQFF
TRBJ2-6 | NA | TRBV27 | NA | TGTGCCAGCAGTTCGCGGGGGGCCAACGTCCTGACTTTC | CASSSRGANVLTF
TRBJ1-3 | NA | TRBV7-9 | TRBD1 | TGTGCCAGCAGCCCCCGGGCAGGGGGGGTAAACACCATATATTTT | CASSPRAGGVNTIYF
TRBJ1-6 | NA | TRBV2 | TRBD1 | TGTGCCAGCAGTCACCCGGACAGGTTGGGATCACCCCTCCACTTT | CASSHPDRLGSPLHF
TRBJ1-2 | NA | TRBV28 | TRBD1 | TGTGCCACCGAGACCAGCGGACAGGGCCATGGCTACACCTTC | CATETSGQGHGYTF
TRBJ1-2 | NA | TRBV4-1 | NA | TGCGCCAGCAGCCAAGATTCTACTAGGTGGAGGGTGTCGCGTGGCTACACCTTC | CASSQDSTRWRVSRGYTF
TRBJ1-1 | once | TRBV19 | NA | TGTGCCAGTAGTATAGGTTACCGAAGTGCATCTGAAGCTTTCTTT | CASSIGYRSASEAFF
TRBJ1-5 | NA | TRBV19 | NA | TGTGCCAGTAGTGGACAGTGGGGCAATCAGCCCCAGCATTTT | CASSGQWGNQPQHF
TRBJ2-7 | NA | TRBV15 | TRBD1 | TGTGCCACCAGCACCCACCAACCGGGACAGCCTCTAATCTTC | CATSTHQPGQPLIF
TRBJ1-5 | NA | TRBV19 | TRBD1 | TGTGCCAGTGGCCCCCAGGGGGGTTTAAGTCAGCCCCAGCATTTT | CASGPQGGLSQPQHF
TRBJ2-3 | NA | TRBV9 | TRBD2 | TGTGCCAGCAGCGTAGCTAGCGGGAGTAGAGATACGCAGTATTTT | CASSVASGSRDTQYF
TRBJ1-1 | NA | TRBV5-1 | NA | TGCGCCAGCACCGAGGGGTTCGTGAACACTGAAGCTTTCTTT | CASTEGFVNTEAFF
TRBJ2-7 | few | TRBV7-9 | TRBD1 | TGTGCCAGCAGCCAAGGGACAGGCTACGAGCAGTACTTC | CASSQGTGYEQYF
TRBJ1-3 | NA | TRBV9 | NA | TGTGCCAGCAGCGTAGGCCTGGGCGCGGATGGAAACACCATATATTTT | CASSVGLGADGNTIYF
TRBJ2-3 | NA | TRBV7-2 | NA | TGTGCCAGCAGCTTAAGGACTCCCCGGAGCCCAGATACGCAGTATTTT | CASSLRTPRSPDTQYF
TRBJ2-1 | once | TRBV6-5 | NA | TGTGCCAGCAGTTACTCCGTCCTCAGCTCCTACAATGAGCAGTTCTTC | CASSYSVLSSYNEQFF
TRBJ1-5 | NA | TRBV13 | NA | TGTGCCAGCAGCTTAGGCGGTAAAGGGAGCAATCAGCCCCAGCATTTT | CASSLGGKGSNQPQHF
TRBJ2-5 | NA | TRBV29-1 | TRBD2 | TGCAGCGTGGTTCCAGCGGGACTCCGGGAGACCCAGTACTTC | CSVVPAGLRETQYF
TRBJ2-7 | few | TRBV29-1 | TRBD1 | TGCAGCGGGGGGACCGGGACAGGGGGCGAGCAGTACTTC | CSGGTGTGGEQYF
TRBJ1-2 | NA | TRBV6-1 | NA | TGTGCCAGCAGTGAGACAGTTTCCCATGGCTACACCTTC | CASSETVSHGYTF
TRBJ2-1 | NA | TRBV11-2 | NA | TGTGCCAGCAGCTTAGCCGGTGGTGAGCAGTTCTTC | CASSLAGGEQFF
TRBJ2-5 | few | TRBV29-1 | NA | TGCAGCTTTAGGGCCAGTCCCCAAGAGACCCAGTACTTC | CSFRASPQETQYF
TRBJ2-5 | NA | TRBV7-9 | TRBD2 | TGTGCCAGCAGCTTTCTAGCGGGAGTCCAAGAGACCCAGTACTTC | CASSFLAGVQETQYF
TRBJ2-5 | NA | TRBV5-1 | NA | TGCGCCAGCAGCCCCGGGGGGCGAGAGACCCAGTACTTC | CASSPGGRETQYF
TRBJ1-2 | NA | TRBV4-1 | TRBD1 | TGCGCCAGCAGCCAAGGGGACAGATTAAACTATGGCTACACCTTC | CASSQGDRLNYGYTF
TRBJ2-1 | NA | TRBV28 | TRBD2 | TGTGCCAGCAGTTCAAGACTAGCGGTAAGCTACAATGAGCAGTTCTTC | CASSSRLAVSYNEQFF
TRBJ1-2 | NA | TRBV5-1 | TRBD1 | TGCGCCAGCAGCGCCCGACAGGGGCACTATGGCTACACCTTC | CASSARQGHYGYTF
TRBJ1-2 | NA | TRBV18 | TRBD1 | TGTGCCAGCTCACGACGGACAGGTCCGGGGGGGGATGGCTACACCTTC | CASSRRTGPGGDGYTF